One sample yielded the 13 T cell receptor beta chains listed below, sequenced in a study of T-cell memory formation after mild COVID-19. MiXCR, run by TCRdb on the 5' RACE reads, gives a single entry per CDR3 protein. Counted here are 65,000 to 100,000 distinct CDR3 sequences, 10% to 15% occurring once; the ten biggest clones make up roughly 40%. Sequenced input: PBMCs or a T cell subset sorted from them (not recorded which). These receptors all stem from a man younger than 30 who had mild COVID-19 (a few samples of this study predate the infection). Cell type and time point are not known.

This clonotype appeared a few times. The chain is built from TRBV7-9 and TRBJ2-5; 10 bases align to TRBD1. From germline, CDR1 is SEHNR and CDR2 FQNEAQ (reference sequence). The CDR3 sequence is 16 residues long. V shed 3 bases, J shed 3 bases, and the junction held 7 bases outside the gene matches. CDR3 nucleotides: TGTGCCAGCAGCTTGGAGACAGGGGGCGTGGAAGAGACCCAGTACTTC. Translating gives CASSLETGGVEETQYF.

This clonotype was seen ten or more times. V and J are TRBV4-2 and TRBJ2-7; D is tentatively TRBD1 or TRBD2 (6 bases each). The germline gives CDR1 LGHNA, CDR2 YNFKEQ. V lost 4 bases, J lost 6 bases, and 10 bases lay in between. This CDR3 contains 12 residues. CDR3 nucleotide sequence: TGTGCCAGCAGCCGAGGGGGAGGCGAGCAGTACGTC. This translates into CASSRGGGEQYV.

In its sample, this clonotype was seen many times. The chain is built from TRBV29-1 and TRBJ2-1; D may be TRBD2 (7 bases). The CDR3 contains 16 residues. The germline V gene encodes CDR1 SQVTM and CDR2 ANQGSEA. Trimming removed 2 bases at V and 0 bases at J, with 14 bases between. CDR3 DNA: TGCAGCGTTGAATTGGTCGCGGGGGCCTCCTACAATGAGCAGTTCTTC. It yields the protein CSVELVAGASYNEQFF.

The rearrangement joins TRBV4-3 to TRBJ1-2, with D possibly matching TRBD1 (5 bases). Germline V gives CDR1 LGHNA, CDR2 YSLEER. The CDR3 sequence is 14 residues long. The germline V and J ends were trimmed by 1 base and 5 bases, with 11 bases remaining between them. The CDR3 bases are TGCGCCAGCAGCCAAGGACGATGGGGGTATGGCTACACCTTC. Translation gives CASSQGRWGYGYTF.

This sequence joins TRBV28 and TRBJ2-7; 10 nucleotides align to TRBD1. Germline V lookup: CDR1 MDHEN, CDR2 SYDVKM. The CDR3 covers 14 residues. J was trimmed by 4 bases and V by 8 bases; bases with no gene match: 8. The CDR3 region is CASRGQGVWYEQYF. CDR3 nucleotide sequence: TGTGCCAGCCGCGGACAGGGGGTCTGGTACGAGCAGTACTTC.

The chain combines TRBV11-3 with TRBJ2-5, with D tentatively TRBD1 or TRBD2 (6 bases each). V was shortened by 2 bases and J by 1 base, with 11 bases between the two germline ends. The CDR3 totals 15 residues. Germline CDR1 is SGHNT and CDR2 is YENEEA. CDR3 sequence reads: CASSLSTGAQETQYF. For the CDR3, the DNA is TGTGCCAGCAGCTTAAGTACGGGGGCCCAAGAGACCCAGTACTTC.

The chain uses TRBV5-5 and TRBJ2-7; 7 nucleotides match TRBD1. Trimming at V came to 3 bases and at J to 4 bases, leaving 4 bases not matched to a gene. This CDR3 region has 13 residues. Germline-derived CDR1 and CDR2 are SGHKS and YYEKEE (reference sequence). The CDR3 protein is CASSSEQGYEQYF. In DNA, the CDR3 is TGTGCCAGCAGCTCCGAACAGGGGTACGAGCAGTACTTC. The variable domain in full, completed from reference TRBV5-5 and TRBJ2-7, reads DAGVTQSPTHLIKTRGQQVTLRCSPISGHKSVSWYQQVLGQGPQFIFQYYEKEERGRGNFPDRFSARQFPNYSSELNVNALLLGDSALYLCASSSEQGYEQYFGPGTRLTVT.

This clonotype was detected a few times. The V and J genes are TRBV7-2 and TRBJ2-7; 8 nucleotides align to TRBD1. This CDR3 region has 14 residues. Germline V gives CDR1 SGHTA, CDR2 FQGNSA. With 5 bases clipped from V and 2 bases from J, the junction kept 5 bases outside the gene matches. CDR3 coding DNA: TGTGCCAGCAGCCCCGGGACAGGAACCTACGAGCAGTACGTC. This encodes CASSPGTGTYEQYV.

This clonotype occurred many times. V usage is TRBV6-2 or TRBV6-3 and J usage is TRBJ2-7, with D hard to call. The CDR3 is made up of 17 amino acids. V was pared by 6 bases and J by 2 bases, with 23 bases between. CDR1 and CDR2 (germline): MNHEY, SVGEGT. Here the CDR3 DNA reads TGTGCCAGCAGCTATCGTCATGGTGGCCCGCCGGCCTACGAGCAGTACGTC. It yields the protein CASSYRHGGPPAYEQYV.

This chain links TRBV6-5 with TRBJ1-6; D is ambiguous. The germline V gene encodes CDR1 MNHEY and CDR2 SVGAGI. The CDR3 is 14 residues long. V was clipped by 0 bases and J by 7 bases, with 7 bases between them. CDR3 sequence reads: CASSYSGPNSPLHF. The CDR3 DNA sequence: TGTGCCAGCAGTTACTCAGGGCCAAATTCACCCCTCCACTTT.

This clonotype showed up many times. The chain links TRBV5-1 to TRBJ2-7; TRBD1 aligns across 9 bases. This CDR3 is 15 amino acids long. Per germline, CDR1 SGHRS and CDR2 YFSETQ. The V and J ends lost 1 base and 5 bases, in that order; junction bases with no gene match: 7. CDR3 nucleotides: TGCGCCAGCAGCTTGCTACGGACAGGGGAGAACGAGCAGTACTTC. Encoded protein: CASSLLRTGENEQYF.

This clonotype was recorded at least ten times. The chain recombines TRBV5-6 with TRBJ2-4, with TRBD1 matching over 9 bases. Trimming at V came to 0 bases and at J to 9 bases, leaving 4 bases not matched to a gene. The germline CDR1 and CDR2 sequences are SGHDT and YYEEEE. There are 14 residues in the CDR3. CDR3 DNA sequence: TGTGCCAGCAGCTTGGGGGAGACAGGGGGCATTCAGTACTTC. Protein product: CASSLGETGGIQYF. Full variable domain (remainder filled in from reference TRBV5-6 and TRBJ2-4): DAGVTQSPTHLIKTRGQQVTLRCSPKSGHDTVSWYQQALGQGPQFIFQYYEEEERQRGNFPDRFSGHQFPNYSSELNVNALLLGDSALYLCASSLGETGGIQYFGAGTRLSVL.

This clonotype was found a few times. The rearrangement uses TRBV7-9 and TRBJ1-1; weak D call: TRBD1 (5 bases). V was shortened by 3 bases and J by 6 bases, with 8 bases between the two germline ends. Germline V lookup: CDR1 SEHNR, CDR2 FQNEAQ (reference sequence). This CDR3 contains 12 residues. The CDR3 nucleotides are TGTGCCAGCAGCTTTGGGGGAGCTGAAGCTTTCTTT. Translation gives CASSFGGAEAFF.